The T cell receptor (beta chain) described here comes from a study of T-cell reconstitution after alpha-beta-depleted transplantation in children. Overall study results and limits: Among T cells one year after transplant, newly produced cells accounted for most counts and diversity. Surviving recipient T cells and thymic progenitors accounted for the high day-60 TCRbeta diversity observed in some patients.

Construction of the TCRbeta library involved unique molecular identifiers. Via MiXCR, TCRdb re-called the PCR reads, giving one row per CDR3 protein. The sample yields 540,000 or so distinct CDR3 sequences, around 23% seen once. Germline CDR1 SGHAT, CDR2 FQNNGV. CDR3 length: 19 amino acids. The trim removed 6 bases at V and 4 bases at J, leaving 16 bases unmatched. Remarks on this clonotype: What it recognizes is unknown.

The sample in question was PBMCs, mostly from graft donor cells, obtained 360 days after TCRalphabeta/CD19-depleted stem cell transplant. The genes are TRBV11-2 and TRBJ2-3; 13 bases agree with TRBD2. The sequence came from a boy less than two years old who had a stem cell transplant for acute myeloid leukemia, so the T cells may come from the graft donor. The CDR3 reads CASRTGYTSGGASADTQYF. The DNA of the CDR3 is TGTGCCAGCAGGACGGGCTATACTAGCGGGGGGGCGTCCGCAGATACGCAGTATTTT.